This note documents a single TCR beta chain sequence. Its specificity is not known. This sample is part of a study of graft-versus-host responses after intestinal transplantation. Study information: Grafts that recipients had were multivisceral, liver-intestinal, or isolated intestinal transplants.

Overall study results and limits: Recipient-marrow GvH clones were detected, some having first appeared in ileum or blood.

Clones were sequenced by immunoSEQ multiplex PCR, and TCRdb holds only the in-frame ones, with some missing. The sample has around 95,000 clones, 87% seen once; the top ten hold around 1%. CDR3 size: 15 residues. Germline lookup yields CDR1 LGHNA and CDR2 YNFKEQ. The V and J ends lost 0 bases and 5 bases respectively, with 12 bases between them. The receptor's source is a human donor who was the organ donor for an intestinal transplant. The rearrangement uses TRBV4-2 and TRBJ2-3; D possibly uses TRBD1 or TRBD2 (6 bases each). Material: unstimulated CD4+ T cells sorted from spleen or lymph node cells, obtained before transplant. CDR3 in DNA: TGTGCCAGCAGCCAAGACAGGGGAGGTTTAGATACGCAGTATTTT. Residues: CASSQDRGGLDTQYF.